This T cell receptor beta chain derives from a study of blood T cell repertoires in COVID-19. The germline V and J ends were trimmed by 2 bases and 6 bases, with 16 bases remaining between them. Germline loops: CDR1 GTSNPN, CDR2 SVGIG (reference sequence). This CDR3 comprises 14 residues. Repertoires were generated with immunoSEQ multiplex PCR, while TCRdb's copy carries only in-frame clones and drops some. The sample lists 190,000 or so clones, roughly 90% occurring once. The clonotype was recovered from a man aged 45-65 years with acute or convalescent COVID-19. V is TRBV30 and J is TRBJ1-2; perhaps TRBD1 as D (5 bases). The sample consisted of peripheral blood. CDR3 protein: CAWSPRMGGDGYTF. The CDR3 nucleotides read TGTGCCTGGAGTCCCCGGATGGGGGGAGATGGCTACACCTTC.